One sample yielded the 30 T cell receptor beta chains listed below, sequenced in a study of blood T cell repertoires in COVID-19. Clones were read by immunoSEQ multiplex PCR, and TCRdb kept only the in-frame ones, dropping some. The repertoire holds over 200,000 clones, with roughly 90% as singletons. The specimen was peripheral blood. The receptors shown here come from a man aged 55 to 70 who had recovered from COVID-19.

This rearrangement joins TRBV7-3 to TRBJ2-2, with a tentative D call TRBD2 (6 bases). CDR3 length: 15 amino acids. V lost 6 bases, J lost 2 bases, and 13 bases lay in between. Looked up from germline, CDR1 is SGHTA and CDR2 is FQGTGA. This CDR3 is CASRSGQGNTGELFF. The CDR3 nucleotides read TGTGCCAGCAGGAGCGGGCAGGGAAACACCGGGGAGCTGTTTTTT.

V gene TRBV3-1 (or the pseudogene TRBV3-2) combines with J gene TRBJ2-6; no definite D call. The ends were cut back, 1 base at V and 2 bases at J, with 9 bases in the middle. The CDR3 is 16 amino acids. Germline CDR1 is LGHDT and CDR2 is YNNKEL (reference sequence). The CDR3 loop is CASSQGGRTGANVLTF. The CDR3, as DNA: TGTGCCAGCAGCCAAGGAGGCCGAACTGGGGCCAACGTCCTGACTTTC.

The table lists this clone with a count of one. V and J are TRBV29-1 and TRBJ1-4; D remains unclear. The germline gives CDR1 SQVTM, CDR2 ANQGSEA. The CDR3 contains 15 residues. The V and J ends lost 5 bases and 5 bases respectively, with 18 bases between them. CDR3 amino acids: CSVSLATNPNEKLFF. The CDR3 bases are TGCAGCGTTAGCCTAGCCACGAACCCGAATGAAAAACTGTTTTTT.

The V and J genes are TRBV18 and TRBJ1-1, with D unresolved. The CDR3 covers 15 residues. The ends were cut back, 1 base at V and 3 bases at J, with 12 bases in the middle. Germline V gene data show CDR1 as KGHSH and CDR2 as LQKENI. CDR3 nucleotide sequence: TGTGCCAGCTCACCACAGGTTGGCGGATACACTGAAGCTTTCTTT. Amino acids: CASSPQVGGYTEAFF.

CDR3 sequence: CARSSRHLTNYGYTF. In nucleotides, the CDR3 is TGTGCCAGAAGCTCTCGACATCTTACTAACTATGGCTACACCTTC. The genes are TRBV5-3 and TRBJ1-2; the D is unclear. Being an ORF, TRBV5-3 has a function that is uncertain. V was clipped by 3 bases and J by 0 bases, with 12 bases between them. CDR3 length equals 15 residues.

The chain recombines TRBV3-1 (or the pseudogene TRBV3-2) with TRBJ1-5, with 10 nucleotides matching TRBD1. J gave up 7 bases and V 4 bases, and 19 bases lay outside the gene matches. The CDR3 loop spans 19 amino acids. CDR1 and CDR2 from the germline V gene are LGHDT and YNNKEL (reference sequence). The CDR3 region has the DNA TGTGCCAGCAGCCTCCAGGGGCGGACAGGGGGGACGTCGCGACAGCCCCAGCATTTT. This gives the protein CASSLQGRTGGTSRQPQHF.

This clone has just a few counts. The chain is built from TRBV15 and TRBJ2-1, with a weak D call TRBD1 (5 bases). This CDR3 contains 12 residues. The V and J ends lost 0 bases and 12 bases respectively, with 9 bases between them. CDR1 is LNHNV and CDR2 is YYDKDF in the germline V gene (reference sequence). CDR3 DNA: TGTGCCACCAGCAGAGAAGGCAGGGTGCAGTTCTTC. Its protein product is CATSREGRVQFF.

The chain carries TRBV3-1 (or the pseudogene TRBV3-2) and TRBJ1-5; D is uncertain. The germline V gene has CDR1 LGHDT and CDR2 YNNKEL (reference sequence). V was cut by 0 bases and J by 0 bases, with 6 bases left in between. This CDR3 region has 15 residues. The CDR3 here is CASSQDTSSNQPQHF. In DNA form, the CDR3 reads TGTGCCAGCAGCCAAGATACTTCTAGCAATCAGCCCCAGCATTTT.

This chain joins TRBV10-2 and TRBJ2-2; no firm D call. The CDR3 is 12 amino acids. V lost 8 bases to trimming and J lost 7 bases, with 11 bases between them. Germline CDR1 and CDR2: WSHSY and SAAADI. The CDR3 sequence: CASEEENGELFF. In DNA form, the CDR3 reads TGCGCCAGCGAAGAGGAAAACGGGGAGCTGTTTTTT.

The chain is built from TRBV3-1 (or the pseudogene TRBV3-2) and TRBJ2-3; D is uncertain. This CDR3 is built from 13 residues. Germline loops: CDR1 LGHDT, CDR2 YNNKEL (reference sequence). Trimming removed 3 bases at V and 7 bases at J, with 11 bases between. DNA of the CDR3: TGTGCCAGCAGCCACTTGGGCCAGTATACGCAGTATTTT. Translated, it gives CASSHLGQYTQYF.

This chain connects TRBV5-6 to TRBJ2-2; tentatively, D is TRBD1 (6 bases). The CDR3 has 14 residues. The V and J ends lost 1 base and 7 bases respectively, with 11 bases between them. The V gene's germline CDR1 is SGHDT and CDR2 YYEEEE. The CDR3 sequence is CASSLWGLSGELFF. Here the CDR3 DNA reads TGTGCCAGCAGCTTGTGGGGGCTGAGCGGGGAGCTGTTTTTT.

The chain carries TRBV7-2 and TRBJ2-7; 11 bases agree with TRBD2. V shed 5 bases and J 0 bases; nucleotides not matched to a gene: 12. This CDR3 region has 18 residues. Germline V CDR1 and CDR2: SGHTA, FQGNSA. Here the CDR3 DNA reads TGTGCCAGCAGCCAAGCCGGGACTAGCGGACCGGTCTCCTACGAGCAGTACTTC. Translating gives CASSQAGTSGPVSYEQYF.

The V call is TRBV18, the J call TRBJ2-7; tentatively, D is TRBD2 (6 bases). With 6 bases removed from V and 10 bases from J, the gap between germline ends came to 19 bases. This CDR3 contains 13 residues. The germline V gene has CDR1 KGHSH and CDR2 LQKENI. The CDR3, as DNA: TGTGCCAGCTCCCGGGACTTATGGTCGGAACAGTACTTC. The encoded protein is CASSRDLWSEQYF. Full variable domain (remainder filled in from reference TRBV18 and TRBJ2-7): NAGVMQNPRHLVRRRGQEARLRCSPMKGHSHVYWYRQLPEEGLKFMVYLQKENIIDESGMPKERFSAEFPKEGPSILRIQQVVRGDSAAYFCASSRDLWSEQYFGPGTRLTVT.

This clone has a single count. This chain connects TRBV20-1 to TRBJ2-2; TRBD2 matches 7 bases. The ends lost 3 bases at V and 1 base at J; junction bases unmatched: 2. This CDR3 has 14 amino acids. The germline V gene encodes CDR1 DFQATT and CDR2 SNEGSKA (reference sequence). This chain's CDR3 is CSASASGNTGELFF. The CDR3 coding sequence is TGCAGTGCTAGTGCTAGCGGGAACACCGGGGAGCTGTTTTTT.

The rearrangement links TRBV5-1 to TRBJ2-5; TRBD2 matches 8 bases. The CDR3 is 15 amino acids. The germline gives CDR1 SGHRS, CDR2 YFSETQ. The junction had 4 bases not matched to a gene; V was cut back by 0 bases and J by 3 bases. CDR3 region: CASSLGAGGEETQYF. The DNA of the CDR3 is TGCGCCAGCAGCTTGGGAGCCGGGGGGGAAGAGACCCAGTACTTC.

The chain carries TRBV18 and TRBJ1-5; D is undetermined. This CDR3 spans 15 amino acids. The germline gives CDR1 KGHSH, CDR2 LQKENI. V dropped 2 bases and J dropped 4 bases, with 12 bases sitting between them. The CDR3 sequence is CASSPGGQANQPQHF. In DNA, the CDR3 is TGTGCCAGCTCACCAGGAGGGCAGGCAAATCAGCCCCAGCATTTT.

This clone was seen more than once but under ten times. The chain is built from TRBV24-1 and TRBJ2-1; 11 bases map to TRBD2. CDR3 length equals 16 residues. The germline CDR1 and CDR2 sequences are KGHDR and SFDVKD. Losses at the gene ends were 5 bases for V and 4 bases for J; bases not matched to a gene: 6. The CDR3 nucleotides read TGTGCCACCAGTGGGGGGCGGACTAGCGGGTACAATGAGCAGTTCTTC. It codes for CATSGGRTSGYNEQFF.

This chain joins TRBV5-6 and TRBJ2-5; TRBD2 matches 11 bases. V trimming: 1 base; J trimming: 2 bases; junction bases outside the gene matches: 4. The CDR3 spans 16 residues. Germline V lookup: CDR1 SGHDT, CDR2 YYEEEE. The CDR3 nucleotides are TGTGCCAGCAGCTTGCTAACTAGCGGGAGACAAGAGACCCAGTACTTC. Its protein product is CASSLLTSGRQETQYF. The full variable domain, with the rest looked up from reference TRBV5-6 and TRBJ2-5, is DAGVTQSPTHLIKTRGQQVTLRCSPKSGHDTVSWYQQALGQGPQFIFQYYEEEERQRGNFPDRFSGHQFPNYSSELNVNALLLGDSALYLCASSLLTSGRQETQYFGPGTRLLVL.

The chain uses TRBV6-7 and TRBJ2-5, with 8 bases lining up with TRBD2. TRBV6-7 is annotated as an ORF whose role is uncertain. This CDR3 comprises 16 residues. After removal of 6 bases from V and 0 bases from J, the junction contained 9 bases not matched to a gene. The CDR3 here is CASRLRQRGHQETQYF. The CDR3 DNA reads TGTGCCAGCAGACTGCGGCAGCGGGGGCACCAAGAGACCCAGTACTTC.

In this sample, this clone turned up once. The gene calls are TRBV7-2 and TRBJ2-7; 7 bases are shared with TRBD2. With 6 bases clipped from V and 0 bases from J, the junction kept 8 bases outside the gene matches. The CDR3 is 15 amino acids. Germline loops: CDR1 SGHTA, CDR2 FQGNSA. CDR3 sequence: CASSGGGTSSYEQYF. The CDR3, as DNA: TGTGCCAGCAGTGGGGGGGGGACGAGCTCCTACGAGCAGTACTTC.

The chain joins TRBV27 to TRBJ2-1; no clear D gene. The CDR3 extends over 15 amino acids. Germline V gene data show CDR1 as MNHEY and CDR2 as SMNVEV (reference sequence). V was shortened by 2 bases and J by 2 bases, with 10 bases between the two germline ends. The CDR3 loop reads CASSLTDNTYNEQFF. CDR3 nucleotides: TGTGCCAGCAGTTTAACTGACAATACCTACAATGAGCAGTTCTTC.

This chain connects TRBV2 to TRBJ1-1; 8 bases are shared with TRBD1. The V and J ends lost 7 bases and 6 bases, in that order; junction bases with no gene match: 7. The V gene's germline CDR1 is SNHLY and CDR2 FYNNEI. This CDR3 region has 13 residues. CDR3 in amino acids: CASTRRGQSEAFF. In DNA form, the CDR3 reads TGTGCCAGCACCCGCAGGGGGCAATCTGAAGCTTTCTTT. Full variable domain (missing parts from reference TRBV2 and TRBJ1-1): EPEVTQTPSHQVTQMGQEVILRCVPISNHLYFYWYRQILGQKVEFLVSFYNNEISEKSEIFDDQFSVERPDGSNFTLKIRSTKLEDSAMYFCASTRRGQSEAFFGQGTRLTVV.

The table lists this clone with a count of one. This sequence joins TRBV6-5 and TRBJ1-4; tentatively, D is TRBD1 (5 bases). CDR3 length equals 15 residues. V gave up 2 bases and J gave up 3 bases, with 10 bases separating them. Germline V gene sequence: CDR1 MNHEY, CDR2 SVGAGI. The CDR3 bases are TGTGCCAGCAGTTACGGGGGGTTGGCTAATGAAAAACTGTTTTTT. Encoded protein: CASSYGGLANEKLFF.

This clone occurred a few times. The rearrangement joins TRBV5-6 to TRBJ1-1; 8 nucleotides align to TRBD1. In germline, CDR1 is SGHDT, CDR2 YYEEEE. This CDR3 is 13 amino acids long. Losses at the gene ends were 1 base for V and 4 bases for J; bases not matched to a gene: 0. CDR3 DNA: TGTGCCAGCAGCTTGACAGGGGGCACTGAAGCTTTCTTT. Translated, it gives CASSLTGGTEAFF. The whole variable domain, filled in from reference TRBV5-6 and TRBJ1-1, reads DAGVTQSPTHLIKTRGQQVTLRCSPKSGHDTVSWYQQALGQGPQFIFQYYEEEERQRGNFPDRFSGHQFPNYSSELNVNALLLGDSALYLCASSLTGGTEAFFGQGTRLTVV.

The chain has TRBV3-1 (or the pseudogene TRBV3-2) and TRBJ2-7; D gene unclear. Deletions cut 4 bases from V and 2 bases from J, with 9 bases between. CDR1 is LGHDT, CDR2 YNNKEL, per germline (reference sequence). CDR3 length: 13 residues. CDR3 DNA: TGTGCCAGCAGCCGGTCACAACCCTACGAGCAGTACTTC. This encodes CASSRSQPYEQYF.

This chain links TRBV9 with TRBJ2-7; 10 nucleotides align to TRBD2. The V segment lost 4 bases and the J segment 5 bases; nucleotides outside the gene matches: 12. Germline loops: CDR1 SGDLS, CDR2 YYNGEE. The CDR3 is 16 residues long. CDR3 loop: CASSPPQASGSNEQYF. The CDR3 nucleotides are TGTGCCAGCAGCCCCCCCCAGGCTAGCGGGAGCAACGAGCAGTACTTC.

CDR3: CASRSAGYTSGTDTQYF. DNA of the CDR3: TGTGCCAGCCGATCGGCGGGTTACACTTCGGGCACAGATACGCAGTATTTT. The V and J genes are TRBV13 and TRBJ2-3; D is possibly TRBD2 (5 bases). Trimming stripped 8 bases from V and 1 base from J, with 22 bases between. The CDR3 is made up of 17 amino acids. Germline V lookup: CDR1 PRHDT, CDR2 FYEKMQ (reference sequence).

The rearrangement links TRBV27 to TRBJ2-4; 12 positions agree with TRBD2. The CDR3 runs 15 residues. From germline, CDR1 is MNHEY and CDR2 SMNVEV (reference sequence). V was pared by 4 bases and J by 8 bases, with 6 bases of the junction left unmatched. Written as DNA, the CDR3 is TGTGCCAGCAGTTCCCCGACTAGCGGGAGACACATTCAGTACTTC. It is translated as CASSSPTSGRHIQYF.

The chain joins TRBV11-2 to TRBJ2-7; D may be TRBD1 (5 bases). Germline V gene data show CDR1 as SGHAT and CDR2 as FQNNGV. CDR3 size: 16 residues. V gave up 0 bases and J gave up 1 base, with 13 bases separating them. This CDR3 is CASSLDKTPGSYEQYF. The DNA of the CDR3 is TGTGCCAGCAGCTTAGATAAGACACCAGGGTCCTACGAGCAGTACTTC.

The chain employs TRBV3-1 (or the pseudogene TRBV3-2) and TRBJ2-2; 11 bases match TRBD2. Trimming took 7 bases from V and 7 from J; bases not matched to a gene: 8. Germline CDR1 and CDR2: LGHDT and YNNKEL (reference sequence). This CDR3 is built from 15 residues. The CDR3 DNA is TGTGCCAGCACATCGACTAGCGGGACTGGCGGGGAGCTGTTTTTT. Protein: CASTSTSGTGGELFF.